Below, 22 T cell receptor beta chains from the same sample are listed, as sequenced in a study of blood T cell repertoires in COVID-19. Only in-frame clones appear in the TCRdb table, and some are missing; sequencing was by immunoSEQ multiplex PCR. The sample lists 230,000 or so clones, about 90% occurring once. The specimen was peripheral blood. These receptors all come from a man in his forties with active or convalescent COVID-19.

The chain has TRBV11-2 and TRBJ2-2, with D possibly TRBD1 on 5 matching bases. V lost 5 bases, J lost 6 bases, and 22 bases lay in between. This CDR3 contains 17 residues. Germline CDR1 is SGHAT and CDR2 is FQNNGV. CDR3 loop: CASSQQFRRKGAGELFF. In DNA, the CDR3 is TGTGCCAGCAGCCAACAGTTTAGGAGAAAAGGGGCCGGGGAGCTGTTTTTT.

J is TRBJ1-2 and V is TRBV5-1; D uncertain. The CDR3 has 15 amino acids. V shed 4 bases and J shed 7 bases, with 20 bases lying between them. CDR1 is SGHRS and CDR2 is YFSETQ in the germline V gene. The CDR3 coding sequence is TGCGCCAGCAGCCGCGGTGAGGGTACGGGATTTGGCTACACCTTC. It codes for CASSRGEGTGFGYTF.

The chain is built from TRBV6-5 and TRBJ1-1; 8 bases match TRBD1. The V segment lost 5 bases and the J segment 8 bases; nucleotides outside the gene matches: 13. The CDR3 has 15 residues. Germline CDR1 is MNHEY and CDR2 is SVGAGI. CDR3 nucleotide sequence: TGTGCCAGCAGTCTACTTCAGGGGGCGAGAGGGGAAGCTTTCTTT. This encodes CASSLLQGARGEAFF.

The rearrangement links TRBV19 to TRBJ2-1; 12 nucleotides agree with TRBD2. The V gene end was trimmed by 3 bases and the J gene end by 1 base; junction bases not matched to a gene: 4. This CDR3 has 17 amino acids. Germline CDR1 LNHDA, CDR2 SQIVND (reference sequence). CDR3: CASSMTSGRGSYNEQFF. The CDR3 region has the DNA TGTGCCAGTAGTATGACTAGCGGGAGAGGTTCCTACAATGAGCAGTTCTTC.

The gene calls are TRBV28 and TRBJ2-5; no reliable D call. The V end lost 6 bases, the J end lost 1 base, and 21 bases lay between the germline ends. Germline CDR1 MDHEN, CDR2 SYDVKM. The CDR3 extends over 17 amino acids. CDR3 protein: CASSPFRITNIQETQYF. CDR3 nucleotide sequence: TGTGCCAGCAGCCCCTTTAGGATCACTAACATCCAAGAGACCCAGTACTTC.

This chain connects TRBV6-4 to TRBJ1-1, with 7 bases fitting TRBD1. Germline CDR1 is MRHNA and CDR2 is SNTAGT. Trimming removed 6 bases from V and 0 bases from J; junction bases left unmatched: 4. CDR3 length equals 14 residues. CDR3 protein: CASSQDRMNTEAFF. CDR3 DNA: TGTGCCAGCAGCCAGGACAGGATGAACACTGAAGCTTTCTTT.

The chain employs TRBV9 and TRBJ1-1, with a possible D match to TRBD1 (5 bases). Trimming left V 2 bases short and J 6 bases short, with 14 bases between. CDR3 length equals 14 residues. The germline V gene encodes CDR1 SGDLS and CDR2 YYNGEE. CDR3 region: CASSVLAEQAEAFF. The CDR3 coding sequence is TGTGCCAGCAGCGTTTTAGCGGAACAGGCTGAAGCTTTCTTT. Full variable domain (remainder filled in from reference TRBV9 and TRBJ1-1): DSGVTQTPKHLITATGQRVTLRCSPRSGDLSVYWYQQSLDQGLQFLIQYYNGEERAKGNILERFSAQQFPDLHSELNLSSLELGDSALYFCASSVLAEQAEAFFGQGTRLTVV.

This clone was recorded a few times. CDR3 sequence (DNA): TGTGCCAGCAGTGAACCAACTAGCGGGTCCAATGAGCAGTTCTTC. The encoded protein is CASSEPTSGSNEQFF. The V call is TRBV25-1, the J call TRBJ2-1, with 9 bases aligning to TRBD2. CDR3 size: 15 residues. The trim removed 2 bases at V and 6 bases at J, leaving 5 bases unmatched. CDR1 and CDR2 (germline): MGHDK, SYGVNS.

This chain joins TRBV27 and TRBJ2-7; D gene uncertain. With 10 bases removed from V and 2 bases from J, the gap between germline ends came to 12 bases. The germline V gene encodes CDR1 MNHEY and CDR2 SMNVEV (reference sequence). CDR3 length equals 12 residues. The CDR3 region has the DNA TGTGCCACCCCTCATCCTACCTACGAGCAGTACTTC. Its translation is CATPHPTYEQYF.

This clone turned up a few times. The genes are TRBV18 and TRBJ2-1, with 10 positions matching TRBD1. Per germline, CDR1 KGHSH and CDR2 LQKENI. With 3 bases clipped from V and 7 bases from J, the junction kept 6 bases outside the gene matches. The CDR3 runs to 15 residues. The CDR3, as DNA: TGTGCCAGCTCACCTCCGGGACAGGGGAAAAATGAGCAGTTCTTC. It translates to CASSPPGQGKNEQFF.

This chain uses TRBV30 with TRBJ1-1, with 8 bases matching TRBD1. Germline V CDR1 and CDR2: GTSNPN, SVGIG (reference sequence). This CDR3 has 12 amino acids. The CDR3 DNA sequence: TGTGTCGGGGACAGGATGAACACTGAAGCTTTCTTT. Amino acid sequence: CVGDRMNTEAFF.

This chain uses TRBV6-5 with TRBJ1-1, with 7 bases aligning to TRBD1. Germline assignment: CDR1 MNHEY and CDR2 SVGAGI. V lost 2 bases and J lost 7; bases outside the gene matches: 10. The length of the CDR3 is 15 residues. CDR3 sequence reads: CASSYSRGPGSEAFF. The CDR3 nucleotides are TGTGCCAGCAGTTACAGTAGGGGGCCAGGGAGTGAAGCTTTCTTT.

The chain is built from TRBV7-7 and TRBJ2-6, with D possibly being TRBD1 (6 bases). The CDR3 has 19 residues. Trimming stripped 2 bases from V and 0 bases from J, with 17 bases between. Germline lookup yields CDR1 SSHAT and CDR2 FNYEAQ (reference sequence). The CDR3 DNA is TGTGCCAGCAGCTTAATTCCCGGGACACTCCCCTCTGGGGCCAACGTCCTGACTTTC. Its translation is CASSLIPGTLPSGANVLTF.

This clone has only one observation. CDR3: CASTRGGSKETQYF. The DNA of the CDR3 is TGTGCCAGCACCCGGGGGGGCTCGAAGGAGACCCAGTACTTC. J is TRBJ2-5 and V is TRBV7-9; 8 bases agree with TRBD2. The germline CDR1 and CDR2 sequences are SEHNR and FQNEAQ (reference sequence). V was pared by 7 bases and J by 5 bases, with 9 bases of the junction left unmatched. This CDR3 has 14 amino acids.

The CDR3 sequence: CASSWGLLTDTQYF. DNA for the CDR3: TGCGCCAGCAGCTGGGGGCTACTCACAGATACGCAGTATTTT. The V call is TRBV5-1, the J call TRBJ2-3; maybe TRBD1 (6 bases). Trimming left V 3 bases short and J 2 bases short, with 10 bases between. This CDR3 has 14 amino acids. Germline V gene lookup returns CDR1 SGHRS and CDR2 YFSETQ.

The chain uses TRBV3-1 (or the pseudogene TRBV3-2) and TRBJ2-1, with 7 nucleotides matching TRBD1. The V gene's germline CDR1 is LGHDT and CDR2 YNNKEL (reference sequence). The CDR3 sequence is 23 residues long. The trim removed 0 bases at V and 0 bases at J, leaving 23 bases unmatched. The CDR3 DNA sequence: TGTGCCAGCAGCCAAGAGGTCCAACGGACCGGGACAGCTGTTAGTCGCTCCTACAATGAGCAGTTCTTC. Translating gives CASSQEVQRTGTAVSRSYNEQFF.

The chain joins TRBV7-2 to TRBJ2-2; 9 bases line up with TRBD1. From germline, CDR1 is SGHTA and CDR2 FQGNSA. This CDR3 region has 14 residues. V dropped 11 bases and J dropped 2; count of bases not matched to a gene: 6. The CDR3 sequence is CAYRDRVNTGELFF. The CDR3 DNA reads TGTGCCTACAGGGACAGGGTAAACACCGGGGAGCTGTTTTTT.

The chain couples TRBV27 to TRBJ2-1; TRBD2 agrees at 8 bases. There are 16 residues in the CDR3. Losses at the gene ends were 5 bases for V and 4 bases for J; bases not matched to a gene: 10. Germline V gene data show CDR1 as MNHEY and CDR2 as SMNVEV (reference sequence). In DNA form, the CDR3 reads TGTGCCAGCAGTCCGATAGCGGGGAAGGTATACAATGAGCAGTTCTTC. Its translation is CASSPIAGKVYNEQFF.

The rearrangement joins TRBV29-1 to TRBJ1-5, with D possibly matching TRBD1 (5 bases). The V end was cut by 6 bases, the J end by 5 bases, with 17 bases between. The CDR3 totals 14 residues. Germline V CDR1 and CDR2: SQVTM, ANQGSEA. The DNA for the CDR3 is TGCAGCGTGGTACCGGACGGAGGGGATCAGCCCCAGCATTTT. Translated, it gives CSVVPDGGDQPQHF.

This chain connects TRBV12-3 or TRBV12-4 to TRBJ2-7; no reliable D call. The germline V and J ends were trimmed by 1 base and 3 bases, with 4 bases remaining between them. The CDR3 has 12 residues. The CDR3 DNA is TGTGCCAGCAGTTTAGGACACTACGAGCAGTACTTC. It specifies CASSLGHYEQYF.

This sequence joins TRBV28 and TRBJ1-2; D call uncertain. This CDR3 contains 14 residues. Germline CDR1 is MDHEN and CDR2 is SYDVKM. Trimming removed 2 bases at V and 2 bases at J, with 9 bases between. The CDR3 region has the DNA TGTGCCAGCAGTTTAGACGGGAGGAACTATGGCTACACCTTC. It specifies CASSLDGRNYGYTF.

V usage is TRBV3-1 (or the pseudogene TRBV3-2) and J usage is TRBJ2-7; 9 bases line up with TRBD1. The CDR3 spans 15 residues. V shed 4 bases, J shed 2 bases, and the junction held 6 bases outside the gene matches. Germline-derived CDR1 and CDR2 are LGHDT and YNNKEL (reference sequence). CDR3 bases: TGTGCCAGCAGCCCGACGGGACAGGGAGCCTACGAGCAGTACTTC. It specifies CASSPTGQGAYEQYF.